This T cell receptor beta chain was sequenced during a study of blood T cell repertoires in COVID-19. Study summary: T cells, B-cell-depleted T cells, or PBMCs supplied cDNA or gDNA.

This clone was counted once. Per the study methods: The assay estimated nucleated cells by amplifying reference gene primers. Sequenced by immunoSEQ multiplex PCR; TCRdb stores in-frame clones only, minus some. V and J calls and clone size are given by that table; D and trimming were obtained from the DNA. The data show just over 75,000 clones, 65% to 85% seen once. Specimen: peripheral blood. This sequence originates from a man aged 50 to 60 with acute or convalescent COVID-19.

The CDR3 nucleotides are TGTGCCAGCAGCCAAGGTAGAGTGTACACTGAAGCTTTCTTT. Translated: CASSQGRVYTEAFF. This sequence joins TRBV14 and TRBJ1-1; D not resolved. The CDR3 is 14 amino acids. Germline lookup yields CDR1 SGHDN and CDR2 FVKESK. The V gene lost 1 base and the J gene lost 3 bases, with 9 bases spanning the gap. The full variable domain, rest sourced from reference TRBV14 and TRBJ1-1, is EAGVTQFPSHSVIEKGQTVTLRCDPISGHDNLYWYRRVMGKEIKFLLHFVKESKQDESGMPNNRFLAERTGGTYSTLKVQPAELEDSGVYFCASSQGRVYTEAFFGQGTRLTVV.